This is a list of T cell receptor beta chains from one sample in a study of T cells in localized non-small cell lung cancer. Repertoires were generated with immunoSEQ multiplex PCR, while TCRdb's copy carries only in-frame clones and drops some. Among roughly 36,000 clones listed, roughly nine tenths were seen once. The sequencing used PBMCs, collected before any cancer treatment. These receptors originate from a man between 40 and 70 years old with stage II lung adenocarcinoma. Both conserved end residues are part of each CDR3. The D gene is left open where the match is weak. Size is omitted from some rows. Given values are once, few, many or a class for expanded clones.

d_gene,j_gene,v_gene,abundance,CDR3aa,CDR3nt
TRBD1,TRBJ1-2,TRBV2,NA,CASIGVDRTYGYTF,TGTGCCAGCATTGGGGTGGACAGGACCTATGGCTACACCTTC
TRBD1,TRBJ2-5,TRBV7-7,NA,CASSSGTVRQETQYF,TGTGCCAGCAGCTCAGGGACAGTCAGGCAAGAGACCCAGTACTTC
NA,TRBJ2-1,TRBV4-1,NA,CASSQLNEQFF,TGTGCCAGCAGCCAGTTGAATGAGCAGTTCTTC
NA,TRBJ2-3,TRBV5-1,NA,CASSLRVGEKGTQYF,TGCGCCAGCAGCTTGAGAGTCGGAGAGAAAGGTACGCAGTATTTT
TRBD2,TRBJ2-1,TRBV4-2,NA,CASSHETSGVESEQFF,TGTGCCAGCAGCCATGAAACTAGCGGGGTGGAATCTGAGCAGTTCTTC
TRBD2,TRBJ2-3,TRBV6-4,NA,CASSVGTSGRPDTQYF,TGTGCCAGCAGTGTGGGGACTAGCGGGCGTCCAGATACGCAGTATTTT
NA,TRBJ2-3,TRBV5-1,NA,CASSLGAKKSTDTQYF,TGCGCCAGCAGCTTGGGAGCAAAGAAGAGCACAGATACGCAGTATTTT
NA,TRBJ2-5,TRBV20-1,NA,CRTDYQETQYF,TGTAGGACCGACTACCAGGAGACCCAGTACTTC
TRBD1,TRBJ2-5,TRBV5-1,once,CASSLAIGQGRETQYF,TGCGCCAGCAGCTTGGCTATCGGACAGGGGCGAGAGACCCAGTACTTC
TRBD2,TRBJ2-7,TRBV11-2,NA,CASSPLEGLAGSYEQYF,TGTGCCAGCAGCCCCTTAGAAGGACTAGCGGGATCCTACGAGCAGTACTTC
NA,TRBJ2-7,TRBV21-1,NA,CASSKAHEQGAGYEQYF,TGTGCCAGCAGCAAAGCACACGAACAGGGGGCGGGCTACGAGCAGTACTTC
TRBD1,TRBJ1-3,TRBV5-4,NA,CASSQGQGASGNTIYF,TGTGCCAGCAGCCAAGGGCAGGGGGCAAGTGGAAACACCATATATTTT
NA,TRBJ1-3,TRBV7-2,NA,CASSPRTVSGGNTIYF,TGTGCCAGCAGCCCACGGACTGTTTCGGGAGGAAACACCATATATTTT
TRBD1,TRBJ2-2,TRBV7-3,once,CASSSTGQLNTGELFF,TGTGCCAGCAGCTCCACGGGACAGCTAAACACCGGGGAGCTGTTTTTT
NA,TRBJ2-7,TRBV10-3,NA,CAISESDRGLRYF,TGTGCCATCAGTGAGTCGGATCGAGGTCTTCGGTACTTC
TRBD1,TRBJ2-3,TRBV2,NA,CASSSGQGVATQYF,TGTGCCAGCAGTTCTGGACAGGGGGTGGCTACGCAGTATTTT
NA,TRBJ2-3,TRBV5-4,NA,CASSLDSVGGPDTQYF,TGTGCCAGCAGCTTGGATTCAGTAGGGGGTCCAGATACGCAGTATTTT
NA,TRBJ1-1,TRBV6-5,NA,CASSYSNGVGTEAFF,TGTGCCAGCAGTTACTCGAACGGGGTGGGCACTGAAGCTTTCTTT
NA,TRBJ1-2,TRBV5-8,NA,CASSLLGEVYGYTF,TGTGCCAGCAGCTTGCTCGGGGAAGTCTATGGCTACACCTTC
TRBD2,TRBJ2-3,TRBV10-3,NA,CAIMGGSTDTQYF,TGTGCCATCATGGGGGGGAGCACAGATACGCAGTATTTT
NA,TRBJ1-3,TRBV6-1,NA,CASSEMGRSGNTIYF,TGTGCCAGCAGTGAAATGGGCAGGTCTGGAAACACCATATATTTT
TRBD2,TRBJ2-1,TRBV7-2,NA,CASSDEGLAGNEQFF,TGTGCCAGCAGCGATGAGGGACTAGCGGGCAATGAGCAGTTCTTC
TRBD2,TRBJ2-2,TRBV27,NA,CASSRGGAGITGELFF,TGTGCCAGCTCCCGGGGGGGGGCGGGTATCACCGGGGAGCTGTTTTTT
NA,TRBJ1-2,TRBV25-1,NA,CASSESVRSPRGYGYTF,TGTGCCAGCAGTGAATCGGTTCGCAGCCCTCGGGGTTATGGCTACACCTTC
TRBD1,TRBJ2-7,TRBV7-2,NA,CASSLSTGGYEQYF,TGTGCCAGCAGCTTATCGACAGGGGGGTACGAGCAGTACTTC
NA,TRBJ1-5,TRBV19,NA,CASSPQRRQPQHF,TGTGCCAGTAGTCCCCAGAGAAGGCAGCCCCAGCATTTT
NA,TRBJ1-6,TRBV2,NA,CASSDSTTSPLHF,TGTGCCAGCAGTGATAGTACGACAAGTCCCCTCCACTTT
NA,TRBJ2-5,TRBV5-5,NA,CASSPRGPGETQYF,TGTGCCAGCAGCCCCCGGGGGCCAGGGGAGACCCAGTACTTC
TRBD2,TRBJ2-1,TRBV27,NA,CASAQAGGPYNEQFF,TGTGCCAGCGCTCAAGCGGGAGGGCCATACAATGAGCAGTTCTTC
TRBD1,TRBJ2-5,TRBV10-3,NA,CATRQGASQETQYF,TGTGCCACTAGACAGGGGGCCTCGCAAGAGACCCAGTACTTC
TRBD2,TRBJ2-7,TRBV5-1,NA,CASSTSGNSGEQYF,TGCGCCAGCAGCACTAGCGGGAACAGTGGCGAGCAGTACTTC
NA,TRBJ2-7,TRBV9,few,CASSVQGGEQYF,TGTGCCAGCAGCGTGCAGGGGGGCGAGCAGTACTTC
TRBD1,TRBJ1-1,TRBV5-4,NA,CASSLAGGRVNTEAFF,TGTGCCAGCAGCTTGGCAGGGGGAAGGGTGAACACTGAAGCTTTCTTT
NA,TRBJ2-4,TRBV28,NA,CASSFRQTGGGDIQYF,TGTGCCAGCAGTTTTCGGCAGACAGGAGGGGGGGACATTCAGTACTTC
NA,TRBJ1-2,TRBV7-2,NA,CASSRREGLGYTF,TGTGCCAGCAGCCGCAGGGAAGGGCTTGGCTACACCTTC
NA,TRBJ2-7,TRBV7-3,NA,CASSLYFNSYEQYF,TGTGCCAGCAGCTTATACTTTAACTCCTACGAGCAGTACTTC
NA,TRBJ2-3,TRBV28,NA,CASSPGGTDTQYF,TGTGCCAGCAGCCCCGGCGGCACAGATACGCAGTATTTT
NA,TRBJ1-4,TRBV7-2,NA,CASSEPGTGNEKLFF,TGTGCCAGCAGCGAACCCGGGACTGGGAATGAAAAACTGTTTTTT
NA,TRBJ1-5,TRBV29-1,NA,CSVEVGGGFNQPQHF,TGCAGCGTTGAGGTCGGGGGAGGGTTTAATCAGCCCCAGCATTTT
NA,TRBJ2-5,TRBV6-1,NA,CASSKRVEETQYF,TGTGCCAGCAGTAAGCGGGTGGAGGAGACCCAGTACTTC
NA,TRBJ1-3,TRBV30,NA,CAWTQGRFGNTIYF,TGTGCCTGGACCCAAGGGAGGTTTGGAAACACCATATATTTT